This TCR beta chain was observed in a study of OX40 agonist ivuxolimab in advanced cancers. About the research overall: Allowance was made for prior anti-PD-1, anti-PD-L1 or anti-CTLA-4 therapy, and 35% to 40% had some. In three patients, partial responses were observed, one with hepatocellular carcinoma and two with cutaneous melanoma.

Repertoires were generated with immunoSEQ multiplex PCR, while TCRdb's copy carries only in-frame clones and drops some. The data hold 55,000 to 75,000 clones, with about 89% observed a single time. Concerning this clone itself: Its target is unknown.

Study-wide results and limits: Doses of 0.1 to 3.0 mg/kg were accompanied by clonal expansion of CD4+ and CD8+ blood T cells by week 6.

The receptor comes from an adult with an advanced solid tumor such as melanoma, head and neck, liver or kidney cancer. The sequenced sample was CD4+ or CD8+ T cells sorted from blood, obtained in a trial of the OX40 agonist ivuxolimab.

Written as DNA, the CDR3 is TGTGCCAGTACCCAGGGGTGGGGGACTGAAGCTTTCTTT. Translating it yields CASTQGWGTEAFF. The V and J genes are TRBV19 and TRBJ1-1; possible D gene TRBD1, 6 bases. The CDR3 totals 13 residues. The V end was cut by 7 bases, the J end by 5 bases, with 14 bases between. Germline V CDR1 and CDR2: LNHDA, SQIVND (reference sequence).